The 24 T cell receptor beta chains in this list originate from one sample, sequenced in a study of T cell responses to AZD1222 COVID-19 vaccine. Assay used: immunoSEQ multiplex PCR; TCRdb lists only in-frame clones, some missing. The table records 150,000 to 200,000 clones, roughly 92% of them present only once. Specimen: peripheral blood, collected on day 0 of AZD1222 vaccination. Receptor source: an adult in good health.

This clone was seen a single time. The chain is built from TRBV5-1 and TRBJ2-1, with unresolved D. Germline V CDR1 and CDR2: SGHRS, YFSETQ. Trimming stripped 0 bases from V and 0 bases from J, with 13 bases between. The CDR3 covers 17 residues. The CDR3 region is CASSLELGQSSYNEQFF. CDR3 bases: TGCGCCAGCAGCTTGGAGTTGGGCCAGAGCTCCTACAATGAGCAGTTCTTC.

This clone appeared a few times. DNA of the CDR3: TGTGCCAGCAGTGGTCGGACAGGGGGGAATTCACCCCTCCACTTT. Its translation: CASSGRTGGNSPLHF. The chain combines TRBV2 with TRBJ1-6; 10 positions agree with TRBD1. This CDR3 region has 15 residues. The trim removed 4 bases at V and 7 bases at J, leaving 4 bases unmatched. From germline, CDR1 is SNHLY and CDR2 FYNNEI.

This clone was counted once. The chain employs TRBV19 and TRBJ1-2; the match to TRBD1 covers 8 bases. Germline V gene sequence: CDR1 LNHDA, CDR2 SQIVND (reference sequence). The CDR3 contains 13 residues. Trimming took 9 bases from V and 0 from J; bases not matched to a gene: 3. CDR3 coding DNA: TGTGCCAGCCGACAGGGGTCTAACTATGGCTACACCTTC. Protein sequence: CASRQGSNYGYTF.

The chain couples TRBV9 to TRBJ1-6; 9 nucleotides match TRBD1. V lost 0 bases, J lost 6 bases, and 1 base stayed unmatched. Germline CDR1 and CDR2: SGDLS and YYNGEE. This CDR3 has 15 amino acids. CDR3 in amino acids: CASSVGDRANSPLHF. As DNA, the CDR3 is TGTGCCAGCAGCGTAGGGGACAGGGCTAATTCACCCCTCCACTTT.

The rearrangement uses TRBV6-2 or TRBV6-3 and TRBJ2-4; TRBD2 matches 8 bases. Per germline, CDR1 MNHEY and CDR2 SVGEGT. The trim removed 4 bases at V and 4 bases at J, leaving 6 bases unmatched. The length of the CDR3 is 15 residues. The CDR3 coding sequence is TGTGCCAGCAGTTCCCGAGTAGCGGGAAAAAACATTCAGTACTTC. Translation gives CASSSRVAGKNIQYF.

The rearrangement links TRBV6-6 to TRBJ1-3; TRBD1 is a possible D gene (6 bases). CDR1 is MNHNY and CDR2 is SVGAGI in the germline V gene (reference sequence). This CDR3 is 14 amino acids long. The V and J ends lost 8 bases and 9 bases respectively, with 20 bases between them. CDR3 loop: CASLYGTRESTIYF. CDR3 coding DNA: TGTGCCAGCCTTTATGGGACACGGGAAAGCACCATATATTTT.

The chain uses TRBV16 and TRBJ1-2; no definite D call. CDR1 is KGHSY and CDR2 is FQNENV in the germline V gene. The V end lost 2 bases, the J end lost 4 bases, and 17 bases lay between the germline ends. The CDR3 has 16 residues. The CDR3 here is CASSQGIGRDSYGYTF. The CDR3 DNA follows: TGTGCCAGCAGCCAAGGAATTGGCAGAGATTCCTATGGCTACACCTTC.

J is TRBJ2-7 and V is TRBV4-2; 9 nucleotides align to TRBD2. The CDR3 consists of 17 residues. CDR1 and CDR2 from the germline V gene are LGHNA and YNFKEQ. The V and J ends lost 0 bases and 0 bases, in that order; junction bases with no gene match: 6. The DNA of the CDR3 is TGTGCCAGCAGCCAAGATCGGGGTAGCGGGAGCTCCTACGAGCAGTACTTC. As protein: CASSQDRGSGSSYEQYF.

V usage is TRBV7-2 and J usage is TRBJ2-7; D may match TRBD1 or TRBD2 (5 bases each). Germline lookup yields CDR1 SGHTA and CDR2 FQGNSA. The CDR3 has 16 residues. Trimming stripped 5 bases from V and 5 bases from J, with 22 bases between. This CDR3 reads CASSLDRDPGSNEQYF. The CDR3 region has the DNA TGTGCCAGCAGCCTTGACCGGGACCCAGGGTCCAACGAGCAGTACTTC.

The rearrangement uses TRBV10-1 and TRBJ2-1, with D possibly called TRBD1 or TRBD2 (6 bases each). V was clipped by 5 bases and J by 0 bases, with 11 bases between them. The CDR3 loop spans 15 amino acids. From germline, CDR1 is WNHNN and CDR2 SYGVQD (reference sequence). The CDR3 loop reads CASSFGGRSYNEQFF. The DNA for the CDR3 is TGCGCCAGCAGTTTCGGGGGCCGCTCCTACAATGAGCAGTTCTTC.

The chain has TRBV2 and TRBJ2-7, with a possible D match to TRBD1 (7 bases). The germline V gene has CDR1 SNHLY and CDR2 FYNNEI. The CDR3 contains 15 residues. Trimming stripped 2 bases from V and 7 bases from J, with 18 bases between. Here the CDR3 DNA reads TGTGCCAGCAGTGAACGGCAGGGGGGAACGGGGGAGCAGTACTTC. It yields the protein CASSERQGGTGEQYF. The full variable domain, in which reference TRBV2 and TRBJ2-7 provide the parts outside the CDR3, is EPEVTQTPSHQVTQMGQEVILRCVPISNHLYFYWYRQILGQKVEFLVSFYNNEISEKSEIFDDQFSVERPDGSNFTLKIRSTKLEDSAMYFCASSERQGGTGEQYFGPGTRLTVT.

The chain is built from TRBV19 and TRBJ1-2, with D perhaps matching TRBD1 (6 bases). The V and J ends lost 6 bases and 6 bases respectively, with 14 bases between them. The CDR3 is 13 residues long. The germline CDR1 and CDR2 sequences are LNHDA and SQIVND (reference sequence). In DNA form, the CDR3 reads TGTGCCAGTAGCTTAGGGGGAGTAGATGGCTACACCTTC. This sequence encodes CASSLGGVDGYTF. Supplemented by reference TRBV19 and TRBJ1-2, the full variable domain reads DGGITQSPKYLFRKEGQNVTLSCEQNLNHDAMYWYRQDPGQGLRLIYYSQIVNDFQKGDIAEGYSVSREKKESFPLTVTSAQKNPTAFYLCASSLGGVDGYTFGSGTRLTVV.

V gene TRBV27 combines with J gene TRBJ2-5; 7 bases map to TRBD2. This CDR3 contains 13 residues. The ends lost 6 bases at V and 4 bases at J; junction bases unmatched: 5. Germline V lookup: CDR1 MNHEY, CDR2 SMNVEV (reference sequence). The CDR3 sequence is CASRPGLRETQYF. DNA for the CDR3: TGTGCCAGCAGGCCGGGACTAAGAGAGACCCAGTACTTC.

The CDR3 coding sequence is TGTGCCAGCTCCCCGACAGGGCCCAATCAGCCCCAGCATTTT. Amino acid sequence: CASSPTGPNQPQHF. J is TRBJ1-5 and V is TRBV18; TRBD1 matches 7 bases. CDR3 size: 14 residues. Germline loops: CDR1 KGHSH, CDR2 LQKENI. V gave up 6 bases and J gave up 3 bases; unmatched junction bases: 5.

The chain carries TRBV7-9 and TRBJ1-1; D gene uncertain. Trimming took off 0 bases at V and 3 bases at J, with 5 bases between the two ends. The V gene's germline CDR1 is SEHNR and CDR2 FQNEAQ (reference sequence). CDR3 length equals 13 residues. CDR3 nucleotides: TGTGCCAGCAGCTTAGCAGGGTACACTGAAGCTTTCTTT. Its translation: CASSLAGYTEAFF. The full variable domain, with the rest looked up from reference TRBV7-9 and TRBJ1-1, is DTGVSQNPRHKITKRGQNVTFRCDPISEHNRLYWYRQTLGQGPEFLTYFQNEAQLEKSRLLSDRFSAERPKGSFSTLEIQRTEQGDSAMYLCASSLAGYTEAFFGQGTRLTVV.

V is TRBV6-2 or TRBV6-3 and J is TRBJ1-1; TRBD1 is a possible D gene (5 bases). Germline CDR1 and CDR2: MNHEY and SVGEGT. Trimming stripped 5 bases from V and 3 bases from J, with 13 bases between. CDR3 length: 14 residues. CDR3 sequence: CASSVPQGHTEAFF. CDR3 sequence (DNA): TGTGCCAGCAGTGTCCCCCAGGGACACACTGAAGCTTTCTTT.

The chain combines TRBV18 with TRBJ1-1; D is undetermined. CDR3 size: 13 residues. The V gene's germline CDR1 is KGHSH and CDR2 LQKENI. The germline V and J ends were trimmed by 6 bases and 0 bases, with 8 bases remaining between them. In nucleotides, the CDR3 is TGTGCCAGCTCCGATGGACTGAACACTGAAGCTTTCTTT. As protein: CASSDGLNTEAFF.

The CDR3, as DNA: TGTGCCAGCAGTTACGGACTAGCGGGTATTTCTACAGATACGCAGTATTTT. It is translated as CASSYGLAGISTDTQYF. This chain links TRBV6-2 or TRBV6-3 with TRBJ2-3; 11 bases match TRBD2. V lost 2 bases to trimming and J lost 3 bases; unmatched junction nucleotides: 7. The germline gives CDR1 MNHEY, CDR2 SVGEGT. The CDR3 runs 17 residues.

V gene TRBV12-1 combines with J gene TRBJ1-5. TRBV12-1 is flagged as a pseudogene. The CDR3 is 12 amino acids. As DNA, the CDR3 is TGTGCCAGCGTTCCGGGGCTTCAGCCCCAGCATTTT. This translates into CASVPGLQPQHF.

In its sample, this clone was seen a few times. This chain links TRBV19 with TRBJ1-2, with D tentatively TRBD1 (5 bases). Germline lookup yields CDR1 LNHDA and CDR2 SQIVND (reference sequence). Trimming pared 7 bases from V and 3 bases from J, leaving 18 bases between. This CDR3 region has 15 residues. The CDR3 nucleotides are TGTGCCAGTACCACTATGGGAAGGGGTGACTATGGCTACACCTTC. This gives the protein CASTTMGRGDYGYTF.

The CDR3 reads CASSSPWAEGQYF. The CDR3 bases are TGTGCCAGCAGTTCCCCCTGGGCAGAGGGGCAGTACTTC. This chain links TRBV12-3 or TRBV12-4 with TRBJ2-7; D might be TRBD2 (5 bases). V lost 4 bases to trimming and J lost 9 bases, with 16 bases between them. The CDR3 runs 13 residues.

This chain uses TRBV6-5 with TRBJ1-2; D is undetermined. The germline V gene encodes CDR1 MNHEY and CDR2 SVGAGI. Trimming stripped 5 bases from V and 6 bases from J, with 7 bases between. This CDR3 is 11 amino acids long. CDR3 in DNA: TGTGCCAGCAGTCCAGGAAATGGCTACACCTTC. This gives the protein CASSPGNGYTF.

The chain recombines TRBV30 with TRBJ1-1; D perhaps matches TRBD1 (5 bases). CDR1 and CDR2 from the germline V gene are GTSNPN and SVGIG (reference sequence). V dropped 5 bases and J dropped 1 base, with 8 bases sitting between them. The CDR3 is 12 residues long. The CDR3 reads CAWGGGNTEAFF. Here the CDR3 DNA reads TGTGCCTGGGGGGGTGGGAACACTGAAGCTTTCTTT.

This chain connects TRBV18 to TRBJ2-5; 13 nucleotides agree with TRBD2. V shed 0 bases, J shed 3 bases, and the junction held 7 bases outside the gene matches. The CDR3 is made up of 18 amino acids. Germline CDR1 KGHSH, CDR2 LQKENI. CDR3 DNA: TGTGCCAGCTCACCACCGACCTGGACTAGCGGGGGTGAAGAGACCCAGTACTTC. This encodes CASSPPTWTSGGEETQYF.